A selection of T cell receptor beta chains follows, all from one sample in a study of OX40 agonist ivuxolimab in advanced cancers. Assay: immunoSEQ multiplex PCR; the TCRdb copy retains only in-frame clones and omits some. The sample lists under 50,000 clones; roughly 86% were seen once. The sample here was CD4+ or CD8+ T cells sorted from blood, taken in a trial of the OX40 agonist ivuxolimab. The source is an adult with an advanced solid tumor such as melanoma, head and neck, liver or kidney cancer. The CDR3 runs from the conserved cysteine through the conserved F or W. A D gene is named only where the DNA matches it firmly. Only some rows state a clone size, as once, few, many or a class for expanded clones.

v_call: TRBV19
j_call: TRBJ1-1
d_call: NA
clone_size: NA
cdr3_nt: TGTGCCAGTAGTATTGGAGCGACGGGGGGATGGCGAGCTTTCTTT
cdr3_aa: CASSIGATGGWRAFF

v_call: TRBV27
j_call: TRBJ2-3
d_call: NA
clone_size: NA
cdr3_nt: TGTGCCAGCAAGGCGACGGGGGATACGCAGTATTTT
cdr3_aa: CASKATGDTQYF

v_call: TRBV7-9
j_call: TRBJ2-1
d_call: NA
clone_size: NA
cdr3_nt: TGTGCCAGCAGCTTACCGGACAATGAGCAGTTCTTC
cdr3_aa: CASSLPDNEQFF

v_call: TRBV5-1
j_call: TRBJ2-3
d_call: NA
clone_size: NA
cdr3_nt: TGCGCCAGCAGCTCGCCGGGCTTCCAGACAGATACGCAGTATTTT
cdr3_aa: CASSSPGFQTDTQYF

v_call: TRBV19
j_call: TRBJ2-3
d_call: TRBD2
clone_size: NA
cdr3_nt: TGTGCCAGTAGTATAATAGCGGGAGGTAACACAGATACGCAGTATTTT
cdr3_aa: CASSIIAGGNTDTQYF

v_call: TRBV18
j_call: TRBJ2-7
d_call: TRBD2
clone_size: NA
cdr3_nt: TGTGCCAGCTCTCCCGGACTAGCGGGAGTGGGTGAGCAGTACTTC
cdr3_aa: CASSPGLAGVGEQYF

v_call: TRBV5-4
j_call: TRBJ1-5
d_call: NA
clone_size: NA
cdr3_nt: TGTGCCAGCAGCTTAGGTGGATATAGCAATCAGCCCCAGCATTTT
cdr3_aa: CASSLGGYSNQPQHF

v_call: TRBV5-1
j_call: TRBJ2-2
d_call: NA
clone_size: NA
cdr3_nt: TGCGCCAGCAGCCCTAGGGTTGGGGACACCGGGGAGCTGTTTTTT
cdr3_aa: CASSPRVGDTGELFF

v_call: TRBV10-2
j_call: TRBJ1-6
d_call: NA
clone_size: NA
cdr3_nt: TGCGCCAGCAGTGAGTCCGTCGGGTATAATTCACCCCTCCACTTT
cdr3_aa: CASSESVGYNSPLHF

v_call: TRBV6-5
j_call: TRBJ1-1
d_call: NA
clone_size: once
cdr3_nt: TGTGCCAGCAGTACGACAAGGGGGAATACTGAAGCTTTCTTT
cdr3_aa: CASSTTRGNTEAFF

v_call: TRBV6-6
j_call: TRBJ1-5
d_call: NA
clone_size: NA
cdr3_nt: TGTGCCAGCAGCCGACAGTATAGCAATCAGCCCCAGCATTTT
cdr3_aa: CASSRQYSNQPQHF

v_call: TRBV11-2
j_call: TRBJ2-4
d_call: NA
clone_size: NA
cdr3_nt: TGTGCCAGCAGCCCGGCCCTTGGGGTCCTAGCCAAAAACATTCAGTACTTC
cdr3_aa: CASSPALGVLAKNIQYF

v_call: TRBV10-2
j_call: TRBJ1-2
d_call: NA
clone_size: NA
cdr3_nt: TGCGCCAGCAGTGAGCAGGGAGGGGCCCTCTATGGCTACACCTTC
cdr3_aa: CASSEQGGALYGYTF

v_call: TRBV15
j_call: TRBJ2-5
d_call: TRBD1
clone_size: NA
cdr3_nt: TGTGCCACCAGCAGAGTGTCCCCTTCAAGACAGGGGGCTCCAGGGGGCCAGTACTTC
cdr3_aa: CATSRVSPSRQGAPGGQYF

v_call: TRBV10-3
j_call: TRBJ2-7
d_call: NA
clone_size: NA
cdr3_nt: TGTGCCATCAGTGGCGGCAGCCCCTACGAGCAGTACTTC
cdr3_aa: CAISGGSPYEQYF

v_call: TRBV5-1
j_call: TRBJ2-1
d_call: TRBD2
clone_size: once
cdr3_nt: TGCGCCAGCAGCAGAAGGGAGACTAGCGGGAGCGGGTCCTACAATGAGCAGTTCTTC
cdr3_aa: CASSRRETSGSGSYNEQFF

v_call: TRBV18
j_call: TRBJ2-1
d_call: NA
clone_size: once
cdr3_nt: TGTGCCAGCTCACCGGGGACTGCTAACAATGAGCAGTTCTTC
cdr3_aa: CASSPGTANNEQFF

v_call: TRBV19
j_call: TRBJ1-2
d_call: NA
clone_size: NA
cdr3_nt: TGTGCCAGTAGTATTCAGGTCCAGGTCGACTATGGCTACACCTTC
cdr3_aa: CASSIQVQVDYGYTF

v_call: TRBV2
j_call: TRBJ2-4
d_call: TRBD1
clone_size: NA
cdr3_nt: TGTGCCAGCAGCCCCACAGGACAGGGAGGCATTCAGTACTTC
cdr3_aa: CASSPTGQGGIQYF

v_call: TRBV6-1
j_call: TRBJ1-5
d_call: NA
clone_size: NA
cdr3_nt: TGTGCCAGCAGTGAAACGGGGCGGCTGTTATACAATCAGCCCCAGCATTTT
cdr3_aa: CASSETGRLLYNQPQHF

v_call: TRBV4-2
j_call: TRBJ1-5
d_call: NA
clone_size: few
cdr3_nt: TGTGCCAGCAGCCGCGGGGGGGGAGATCAGCCCCAGCATTTT
cdr3_aa: CASSRGGGDQPQHF

v_call: TRBV2
j_call: TRBJ1-2
d_call: NA
clone_size: NA
cdr3_nt: TGTGCCAGCATTAGGGGAGGGGCCGACGGCTACACCTTC
cdr3_aa: CASIRGGADGYTF

v_call: TRBV5-6
j_call: TRBJ1-1
d_call: TRBD1
clone_size: NA
cdr3_nt: TGTGCCAGCAGCCGGACAGGGCGTGAAGCTTTCTTT
cdr3_aa: CASSRTGREAFF

v_call: TRBV7-9
j_call: TRBJ1-2
d_call: TRBD1
clone_size: NA
cdr3_nt: TGTGCCAGCAGCTTAGATATCTACAGGGGGCGCGTATCGGATGGCTACACCTTC
cdr3_aa: CASSLDIYRGRVSDGYTF

v_call: TRBV11-2
j_call: TRBJ2-3
d_call: TRBD1
clone_size: NA
cdr3_nt: TGTGCCAGCAGCGTTTACACTGGGACAGGGGCAGATACGCAGTATTTT
cdr3_aa: CASSVYTGTGADTQYF

v_call: TRBV6-6
j_call: TRBJ2-7
d_call: TRBD2
clone_size: NA
cdr3_nt: TGTGCCAGCAGTCGGGGAGGAGCGGGGGCTACGGACGAGCAGTACTTC
cdr3_aa: CASSRGGAGATDEQYF

v_call: TRBV6-1
j_call: TRBJ2-2
d_call: TRBD2
clone_size: NA
cdr3_nt: TGTGCCAGCAGTGAATTCGTGGCGGGAGGAAAGGGCGGGGAGCTGTTTTTT
cdr3_aa: CASSEFVAGGKGGELFF

v_call: TRBV7-7
j_call: TRBJ2-7
d_call: NA
clone_size: NA
cdr3_nt: TGTGCTAGCAGCTTAGGGAATAGTGGCGAGCAGTACTTC
cdr3_aa: CASSLGNSGEQYF

v_call: TRBV11-2
j_call: TRBJ1-1
d_call: NA
clone_size: NA
cdr3_nt: TGTGCCAGCAGCTTAGGGCTTGGGAGTCAGGGGTCGGAAGCTTTCTTT
cdr3_aa: CASSLGLGSQGSEAFF

v_call: TRBV5-1
j_call: TRBJ1-1
d_call: NA
clone_size: NA
cdr3_nt: TGCGCCAGCAGCTTAGGCCCCCTAGAATGGAACACTGAAGCTTTCTTT
cdr3_aa: CASSLGPLEWNTEAFF

v_call: TRBV6-5
j_call: TRBJ2-7
d_call: NA
clone_size: NA
cdr3_nt: TGTGCCAGCAGTTTCGGAAGCTCCTACGAGCAGTACTTC
cdr3_aa: CASSFGSSYEQYF

v_call: TRBV10-3
j_call: TRBJ1-3
d_call: NA
clone_size: once
cdr3_nt: TGTGCCATCAGTCCTTACAGTGTAGGTTACCTCTCTGGAAACACCATATATTTT
cdr3_aa: CAISPYSVGYLSGNTIYF

v_call: TRBV5-6
j_call: TRBJ2-1
d_call: NA
clone_size: NA
cdr3_nt: TGTGCCAGCAGCTTGTATCGGAATGAGCAGTTCTTC
cdr3_aa: CASSLYRNEQFF

v_call: TRBV11-2
j_call: TRBJ2-7
d_call: TRBD1
clone_size: once
cdr3_nt: TGTGCCAGCAGCTCAGAAAGGGGGCAGGGCTCAATGAGCTCCTACGAGCAGTACTTC
cdr3_aa: CASSSERGQGSMSSYEQYF

v_call: TRBV18
j_call: TRBJ2-5
d_call: TRBD1
clone_size: NA
cdr3_nt: TGTGCCAGCTCACCACCGGGCAGGGGGTCCTTAGAGACCCAGTACTTC
cdr3_aa: CASSPPGRGSLETQYF

v_call: TRBV6-1
j_call: TRBJ2-1
d_call: NA
clone_size: NA
cdr3_nt: TGTGCCAGCAGTGGGAACCGGGACCTGTACAATGAGCAGTTCTTC
cdr3_aa: CASSGNRDLYNEQFF

v_call: TRBV5-1
j_call: TRBJ1-1
d_call: NA
clone_size: NA
cdr3_nt: TGCGCCAGCAGCTCTTCAGGGCGCCCGGCGGGAACTGAAGCTTTCTTT
cdr3_aa: CASSSSGRPAGTEAFF

v_call: TRBV30
j_call: TRBJ1-5
d_call: NA
clone_size: once
cdr3_nt: TGTGCCATGTCGGGGGGGAATAGCAATCAGCCCCAGCATTTT
cdr3_aa: CAMSGGNSNQPQHF

v_call: TRBV5-1
j_call: TRBJ1-1
d_call: NA
clone_size: NA
cdr3_nt: TGCGCCAGCAGCTTTATACAGGGTCTGAACACTGAAGCTTTCTTT
cdr3_aa: CASSFIQGLNTEAFF

v_call: TRBV5-1
j_call: TRBJ1-4
d_call: NA
clone_size: NA
cdr3_nt: TGCGCCAGCAGTTGGCAGGGGAATTATAAACTGTTTTTT
cdr3_aa: CASSWQGNYKLFF

v_call: TRBV19
j_call: TRBJ1-2
d_call: NA
clone_size: NA
cdr3_nt: TGTGCCAGTACGACAGAGAACTATGGCTACACCTTC
cdr3_aa: CASTTENYGYTF

v_call: TRBV28
j_call: TRBJ2-3
d_call: NA
clone_size: NA
cdr3_nt: TGTGCCAGCGGAGTAGGGAGTTTAGATACGCAGTATTTT
cdr3_aa: CASGVGSLDTQYF

v_call: TRBV18
j_call: TRBJ2-6
d_call: TRBD2
clone_size: once
cdr3_nt: TGTGCCAGCTCACCTCCGCCTAGCGGGGTCTCTGGGGCCAACGTCCCGACTTTC
cdr3_aa: CASSPPPSGVSGANVPTF

v_call: TRBV18
j_call: TRBJ2-7
d_call: TRBD1
clone_size: once
cdr3_nt: TGTGCCAGCTCACCACCGGGACAGGGCCGCTACGAGCAGTACTTC
cdr3_aa: CASSPPGQGRYEQYF

v_call: TRBV10-2
j_call: TRBJ1-1
d_call: NA
clone_size: NA
cdr3_nt: TGCGCCAGCAGTGGAGAGGCCAGGGAGGGGGACACTGAAGCTTTCTTT
cdr3_aa: CASSGEAREGDTEAFF